This T cell receptor beta chain is from a study of blood T cell repertoires in COVID-19. Here immunoSEQ multiplex PCR was the method, and the copy in TCRdb shows in-frame clones only, minus some. The sample contains about 110,000 clones, about three quarters of which appear only once. The CDR3 contains 13 residues. V was shortened by 4 bases and J by 2 bases, with 9 bases between the two germline ends. Germline V gives CDR1 SGHDN, CDR2 FVKESK. Sequencing used peripheral blood. The V gene is TRBV14, the J gene TRBJ2-7; D is possibly TRBD1 (6 bases). This clonotype was sampled from a woman of 80 years or more with active or convalescent COVID-19. Written as DNA, the CDR3 is TGTGCCAGCAGCCCGTGGACAGCCTACGAGCAGTACTTC. Its translation: CASSPWTAYEQYF.